A single sample is the source of the 15 T cell receptor beta chains below, sequenced in a study of cytomegalovirus exposure and HLA in healthy donors. Primers for the PCR totalled 60 Vbeta and 13 Jbeta. TCRdb's table, derived via immunoSEQ multiplex PCR, lists solely in-frame clones and lacks some. This sample lists under 120,000 clones; its ten largest clones have under 0.7%. Specimen: PBMCs. The origin of the receptors is a man in his forties or fifties in good health and CMV-seronegative.

As regards this clone: The same CDR3 also results from other DNA sequences found in this sample. The V and J genes are TRBV19 and TRBJ2-7; D is possibly TRBD2 (6 bases). The CDR3 runs 15 residues. In germline, CDR1 is LNHDA, CDR2 SQIVND (reference sequence). V dropped 5 bases and J dropped 0 bases, with 14 bases sitting between them. DNA of the CDR3: TGTGCCAGTAGTTACTCGGGGGAGAGCTCCTACGAGCAGTACTTC. It yields the protein CASSYSGESSYEQYF.

V gene TRBV5-1 combines with J gene TRBJ1-1; possible D gene TRBD1, 6 bases. This CDR3 contains 14 residues. Trimming removed 4 bases from V and 4 bases from J, with 14 bases in between. Germline V CDR1 and CDR2: SGHRS, YFSETQ. The CDR3 DNA is TGCGCCAGCAGCAACCCGTCAGGGGCCACTGAAGCTTTCTTT. Encoded protein: CASSNPSGATEAFF.

The chain is built from TRBV5-1 and TRBJ1-3, with no clear D. This CDR3 contains 13 residues. V lost 0 bases and J lost 4, with 5 bases in between. Germline V gene lookup returns CDR1 SGHRS and CDR2 YFSETQ. The CDR3, as DNA: TGCGCCAGCAGCTTGGAACAGGGAAACACCATATATTTT. Protein product: CASSLEQGNTIYF.

The rearrangement links TRBV11-3 to TRBJ2-7; 9 bases fit TRBD1. Germline CDR1 SGHNT, CDR2 YENEEA. The J segment lost 6 bases and the V segment lost 0 bases, leaving 3 bases of the junction unmatched. The CDR3 contains 14 residues. The chain's CDR3 is CASSLDGTGFEQYF. Here the CDR3 DNA reads TGTGCCAGCAGCTTAGACGGGACAGGGTTCGAGCAGTACTTC.

The V call is TRBV19, the J call TRBJ1-3; 7 positions agree with TRBD1. The CDR3 is 15 residues long. With V trimmed by 5 bases and J by 0 bases, 4 bases remained unmatched. The germline gives CDR1 LNHDA, CDR2 SQIVND (reference sequence). CDR3 nucleotides: TGTGCCAGTAGTGCGGGGACAGCCTCTGGAAACACCATATATTTT. Residues: CASSAGTASGNTIYF.

V and J are TRBV5-1 and TRBJ2-7; no reliable D call. This CDR3 comprises 14 residues. With 4 bases removed from V and 0 bases from J, the gap between germline ends came to 11 bases. Germline CDR1 SGHRS, CDR2 YFSETQ. As DNA, the CDR3 is TGCGCCAGCAGCCCGGGTCCAGACTCCTACGAGCAGTACTTC. Translation: CASSPGPDSYEQYF.

This rearrangement joins TRBV18 to TRBJ2-5; possibly TRBD2 for D (6 bases). Trimming pared 6 bases from V and 5 bases from J, leaving 13 bases between. The CDR3 runs 13 residues. The germline CDR1 and CDR2 sequences are KGHSH and LQKENI. The CDR3 region has the DNA TGTGCCAGCTCCGGAGGGGCGGGCGAGACCCAGTACTTC. Protein product: CASSGGAGETQYF.

The chain employs TRBV9 and TRBJ2-1; 8 positions match TRBD2. The CDR3 contains 15 residues. The V gene end was trimmed by 3 bases and the J gene end by 3 bases; junction bases not matched to a gene: 5. The V gene's germline CDR1 is SGDLS and CDR2 YYNGEE. CDR3 residues: CASSDGGANYNEQFF. The CDR3 nucleotides are TGTGCCAGCAGCGACGGGGGGGCCAACTACAATGAGCAGTTCTTC.

V usage is TRBV7-2 and J usage is TRBJ2-7; D not certain. The V gene's germline CDR1 is SGHTA and CDR2 FQGNSA. This CDR3 comprises 14 residues. Trimming took off 4 bases at V and 0 bases at J, with 10 bases between the two ends. Written as DNA, the CDR3 is TGTGCCAGCAGCTCCGGTCGAGGCTCCTACGAGCAGTACTTC. It codes for CASSSGRGSYEQYF.

V is TRBV19 and J is TRBJ1-6; TRBD1 might be the D (6 bases). CDR3 length: 14 amino acids. V lost 6 bases to trimming and J lost 7 bases, with 13 bases between them. Germline loops: CDR1 LNHDA, CDR2 SQIVND (reference sequence). CDR3 sequence reads: CASRFGRGNSPLHF. The CDR3 DNA reads TGTGCCAGTAGATTTGGCAGGGGAAATTCACCCCTCCACTTT.

This chain joins TRBV7-9 and TRBJ1-5; D is undetermined. The V gene lost 1 base and the J gene lost 5 bases, with 6 bases spanning the gap. The CDR3 extends over 13 amino acids. In germline, CDR1 is SEHNR, CDR2 FQNEAQ (reference sequence). CDR3 loop: CASSLGADQPQHF. In DNA, the CDR3 is TGTGCCAGCAGCTTAGGAGCGGATCAGCCCCAGCATTTT.

V gene TRBV25-1 combines with J gene TRBJ1-2; no reliable D call. The CDR3 totals 13 residues. CDR1 and CDR2 (germline): MGHDK, SYGVNS. Trimming removed 6 bases at V and 1 base at J, with 9 bases between. CDR3: CASSPAGNYGYTF. CDR3 DNA: TGTGCCAGCAGCCCCGCGGGTAACTATGGCTACACCTTC.

The genes are TRBV19 and TRBJ1-3; possible D gene TRBD1, 5 bases. Trimming removed 7 bases from V and 8 bases from J, with 15 bases in between. This CDR3 is 13 amino acids long. Germline assignment: CDR1 LNHDA and CDR2 SQIVND (reference sequence). CDR3 residues: CASNQGKGDTIYF. The CDR3 DNA reads as TGTGCCAGTAATCAGGGCAAAGGGGACACCATATATTTT.

The V gene is TRBV6-6, the J gene TRBJ2-5; no clear D. Trimming took off 8 bases at V and 2 bases at J, with 9 bases between the two ends. The CDR3 is made up of 12 amino acids. Germline V gene lookup returns CDR1 MNHNY and CDR2 SVGAGI (reference sequence). The CDR3 DNA is TGTGCCAGCGCACTCCGGCAAGAGACCCAGTACTTC. This translates into CASALRQETQYF.

The chain recombines TRBV9 with TRBJ1-2; D is uncertain. The germline V gene encodes CDR1 SGDLS and CDR2 YYNGEE. The length of the CDR3 is 12 residues. The V gene lost 5 bases and the J gene lost 5 bases, with 10 bases spanning the gap. The CDR3 DNA sequence: TGTGCCAGCAGTACCAGTTTATATGGCTACACCTTC. Translated, it gives CASSTSLYGYTF.